This T cell receptor beta chain was observed in a study of beta chain features in type 1 diabetes. Study overall: Similarity in age, gender and cell yields was seen between patients and healthy donors.

Germline CDR1 and CDR2: SGHKS and YYEKEE (reference sequence). The CDR3 totals 14 residues. With V trimmed by 2 bases and J by 6 bases, 6 bases remained unmatched. Expressed TCRB transcripts were sequenced because the entire RNA isolate underwent reverse transcription. Some clones are missing from TCRdb's copy, which holds only in-frame ones; the method was immunoSEQ multiplex PCR. This table holds about 160,000 clones, approximately 7.9% found once. Whole-study results and caveats: Researchers report that Type 1 diabetes patients had moderately but significantly shorter TCRB CDR3s across all four CD4+ subsets. Equally in patients and controls, PCR might preferentially amplify shorter templates.

To note about this clone: No antigen is known for it.

Sequenced sample: central memory CD4+ T cells from blood. The TCR comes from a man aged 18 to 30 with type 1 diabetes. The chain combines TRBV5-5 with TRBJ2-3, with 7 nucleotides matching TRBD2. The CDR3 spells CASSLSGNPDTQYF. CDR3 nucleotide sequence: TGTGCCAGCAGCTTAAGCGGGAACCCCGATACGCAGTATTTT. The variable domain in full, with the rest retrieved from reference TRBV5-5 and TRBJ2-3, is DAGVTQSPTHLIKTRGQQVTLRCSPISGHKSVSWYQQVLGQGPQFIFQYYEKEERGRGNFPDRFSARQFPNYSSELNVNALLLGDSALYLCASSLSGNPDTQYFGPGTRLTVL.